This is a list of T cell receptor beta chains from one sample in a study of T cell repertoires in cytomegalovirus infection. In TCRdb, the reads were re-called with MiXCR into one record per CDR3 protein. The repertoire holds roughly 250,000 distinct CDR3 sequences, with approximately 22% as singletons. Sequencing was done on a sample of CD8+ T cells from PBMCs. The receptors derive from a human donor in good health (CMV status not recorded). Some clones in this sample may be carry-over from other donors' samples. The CDR3 runs from the conserved cysteine through the conserved F or W. D genes are given only for firm matches. Size tells how often a clone was seen (once, few, many) or the class of an expanded clone, and some rows leave it out.

>TRBV12-5|NA|once|TRBJ2-1
TGTGCTAGTGGTTTGGGGACAAACAATGAGCAGTTCTTC
CASGLGTNNEQFF
>TRBV27|TRBD1|NA|TRBJ2-7
TGTGCCAGCAGTCCCGGGACAGGGAGGATCGAGCAGTACTTC
CASSPGTGRIEQYF
>TRBV20-1|NA|many|TRBJ1-1
TGCAGTGCTAGGGGGGGCACTGAAGCTTTCTTT
CSARGGTEAFF
>TRBV2|NA|many|TRBJ1-5
TGTGCCAGCAGCGCTAGTGATCAGCCCCAGCATTTT
CASSASDQPQHF
>TRBV7-9|NA|many|TRBJ1-4
TGTGCCAGCAGCCCGGGACCGTCCGTCGAGACGGAAAAACTGTTTTTT
CASSPGPSVETEKLFF
>TRBV20-1|NA|NA|TRBJ1-1
TGCAGTACTAGAGATCCCCTTGTGGCAGTTACTGAAGCTTTCTTT
CSTRDPLVAVTEAFF
>TRBV27|TRBD1|many|TRBJ1-3
TGTGCCAGCAGCCCGACAGGGACTGGAAACACCATATATTTT
CASSPTGTGNTIYF
>TRBV7-8|NA|few|TRBJ2-7
TGTGCCAGCGGGACGGGGTCGGGTGAGCAGTACTTC
CASGTGSGEQYF
>TRBV7-8|TRBD1|NA|TRBJ2-5
TGTGCCAGCAGCCCCACAGAGACAGGGGAGGTCTTCCAAGAGACCCAGTACTTC
CASSPTETGEVFQETQYF
>TRBV28|TRBD1|many|TRBJ1-1
TGTGCCAGCAGCCTGACAGGGGGCGAGACTGAAGCTTTCTTT
CASSLTGGETEAFF
>TRBV5-6|TRBD2|NA|TRBJ2-1
TGTGCCACCACTAGCGGGGGGGTTTACAATGAGCAGTTCTTC
CATTSGGVYNEQFF
>TRBV7-6|NA|few|TRBJ1-2
TGTGCCAGCAGCTTAGTGGGGGGGGATGGCTACACCTTC
CASSLVGGDGYTF
>TRBV7-9|NA|NA|TRBJ2-7
TGTGCCAGCAGTAAACCCGGTGCCCCATCCCCCTACGAGCAGTACTTC
CASSKPGAPSPYEQYF
>TRBV4-2|NA|NA|TRBJ1-1
TGTGCCAGCAGCCAAGGAGGGGGGATCAGCACTGAAGCTTTCTTT
CASSQGGGISTEAFF
>TRBV2|TRBD2|few|TRBJ2-2
TGTGCCAGCAGTGAAGCTAGACTAGCGGGGGCCGGGGAGCTGTTTTTT
CASSEARLAGAGELFF
>TRBV7-9|NA|few|TRBJ1-1
TGTGCCAGCAGCCAGGGTACTGAAGCTTTCTTT
CASSQGTEAFF
>TRBV20-1|NA|NA|TRBJ2-2
TGCAGTGCAAATAACAGGGACACAAACACCGGGGAGCTGTTTTTT
CSANNRDTNTGELFF
>TRBV19|NA|many|TRBJ2-7
TGTGCCAGCACTCTTTCTGGGACTTCATACGAGCAGTACTTC
CASTLSGTSYEQYF
>TRBV7-2|NA|NA|TRBJ2-4
TGTGCCAGCAGCAAGACGGGGGGCCCAAACATTCAGTACTTC
CASSKTGGPNIQYF
>TRBV2|NA|once|TRBJ2-7
TGTGCCAGCAGTGAATTTGGCAGGGCACCTCGCGAGCGGTACTTC
CASSEFGRAPRERYF
>TRBV6-2/TRBV6-3|NA|NA|TRBJ2-1
TGTGCCAGCAGTTACGTTGTCGCTGAGCAGTTCTTC
CASSYVVAEQFF
>TRBV28|NA|few|TRBJ2-2
TGTGCCAGCAGTCTCCAAGACACCGGGGAGCTGTTTTTT
CASSLQDTGELFF
>TRBV9|NA|NA|TRBJ2-7
TGTGCCAGCAGCACCGCGGGCAGCTACGAGCAGTACTTC
CASSTAGSYEQYF
>TRBV5-1|NA|NA|TRBJ1-1
TGCGCCAGCAGCTTGGCCAGGGCGGCGAACACTGAAGCTTTCTTT
CASSLARAANTEAFF
>TRBV7-2|TRBD1|many|TRBJ1-2
TGTGCCAGCCTCCACTGGGAAACAGGGGGCTTCCTGGATGGCTACACCTTC
CASLHWETGGFLDGYTF
>TRBV10-3|NA|NA|TRBJ2-7
TGTGCCATCAGTGAAGGGATGGCGGTCTACGAGCAGTACTTC
CAISEGMAVYEQYF
>TRBV19|NA|NA|TRBJ2-1
TGTGCCAGTAGTGACGAGACGCCCTACAATGAGCAGTTCTTC
CASSDETPYNEQFF
>TRBV12-3/TRBV12-4|NA|NA|TRBJ1-1
TGTGCCAGCAGTTTCGGGGAATTGGGCACTGAAGCTTTCTTT
CASSFGELGTEAFF
>TRBV6-2/TRBV6-3|NA|few|TRBJ2-5
TGTGCCAGCAGCCCTAATTTAAGGAAAGAGACCCAGTACTTC
CASSPNLRKETQYF
>TRBV7-6|NA|NA|TRBJ2-5
TGTGCCAGCAGCTTAGGTTGGGAACCCCAAGAGACCCAGTACTTC
CASSLGWEPQETQYF
>TRBV15|NA|few|TRBJ2-7
TGTGCCACCAGCTGGGGCAGGGTCTACGAGCAGTACTTC
CATSWGRVYEQYF
>TRBV9|TRBD2|few|TRBJ2-1
TGTGCCAGCAGCGTAGAGGGAGGGGTGAGCTCCTACAATGAGCAGTTCTTC
CASSVEGGVSSYNEQFF
>TRBV29-1|NA|NA|TRBJ2-2
TGCAGTGCTGGGGGCACCGGGGAGCTGTTTTTT
CSAGGTGELFF
>TRBV2|NA|many|TRBJ2-1
TGTGCCAGCAGTGCCAGGGAGGTTGAGCAGTTCTTC
CASSAREVEQFF
>TRBV20-1|TRBD2|few|TRBJ2-1
TGCAGTTTCAAAGGACTAGCGGGGGGGCATCCCACTTTGGATGAGCAGTTCTTC
CSFKGLAGGHPTLDEQFF
>TRBV6-2/TRBV6-3|NA|NA|TRBJ1-3
TGTGCCAGCTTCGAGGGGACGGATGGAAACACCATATATTTT
CASFEGTDGNTIYF
>TRBV5-5|NA|NA|TRBJ2-7
TGTGCCAGCAGCTTGGATCGGGACATTGGATACGAGCAGTACTTC
CASSLDRDIGYEQYF
>TRBV29-1|NA|NA|TRBJ2-4
TGCAGCGTTGAAGAGTCCCTCTTAGGGGCCAAAAACATTCAGTACTTC
CSVEESLLGAKNIQYF
>TRBV5-5|TRBD2|NA|TRBJ2-1
TGTGCCAGCAGCTTGGAGTCACAGCGGGGTGTCTACAATGAGCAGTTCTTC
CASSLESQRGVYNEQFF
>TRBV20-1|TRBD2|few|TRBJ2-7
TGCAGTGCTACGACCGGGACTAGCGGCTCCTACGAGCAGTACTTC
CSATTGTSGSYEQYF
>TRBV12-3/TRBV12-4|NA|NA|TRBJ2-5
TGTGCCAGCAGTCCAGGGATTCGTGAGACCCAGTACTTC
CASSPGIRETQYF
>TRBV28|NA|NA|TRBJ2-7
TGTGCCAGCAGTCCTCGGGCCATCTACGAGCAGTACTTC
CASSPRAIYEQYF
>TRBV13|TRBD2|once|TRBJ2-5
TGTGCCAGCACCGAGGGCGGGACTAGCGGCCAAGAGACCCAGTACTTC
CASTEGGTSGQETQYF
>TRBV24-1|NA|NA|TRBJ2-2
TGTGCCACCAGTGATTTGGTACAGGGAGAAGGCGGGGAGCTGTTTTTT
CATSDLVQGEGGELFF
>TRBV12-3/TRBV12-4|NA|NA|TRBJ2-7
TGTGCCAGCAGTGACACAGGTCTCTACGAGCAGTACTTC
CASSDTGLYEQYF
>TRBV20-1|TRBD1|few|TRBJ2-7
TGCAGTGCTAGAGATTTAGAGACAGGGGACTACGAGCAGTACTTC
CSARDLETGDYEQYF
>TRBV7-9|TRBD1|NA|TRBJ2-1
TGTGCCAGCAGCCCCAGACAGGGGGAACAGTTCTTC
CASSPRQGEQFF